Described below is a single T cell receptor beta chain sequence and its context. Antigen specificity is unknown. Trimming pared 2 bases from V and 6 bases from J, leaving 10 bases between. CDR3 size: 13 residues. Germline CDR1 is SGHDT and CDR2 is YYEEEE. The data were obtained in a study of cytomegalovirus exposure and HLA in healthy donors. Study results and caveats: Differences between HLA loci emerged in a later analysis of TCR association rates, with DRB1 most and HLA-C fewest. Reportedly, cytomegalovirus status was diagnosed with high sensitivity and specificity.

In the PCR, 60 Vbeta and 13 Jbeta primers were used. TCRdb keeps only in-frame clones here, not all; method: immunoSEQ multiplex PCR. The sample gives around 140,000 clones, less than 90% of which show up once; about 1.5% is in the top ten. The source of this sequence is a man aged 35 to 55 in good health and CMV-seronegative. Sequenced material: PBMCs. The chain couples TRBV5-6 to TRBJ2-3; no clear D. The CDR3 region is CASSFSFRDTQYF. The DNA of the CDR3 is TGTGCCAGCAGCTTTTCTTTCCGGGATACGCAGTATTTT.